This T cell receptor beta chain was recorded in a study of cytomegalovirus exposure and HLA in healthy donors. Primers included in the PCR were 60 Vbeta and 13 Jbeta primers. Clones were sequenced by immunoSEQ multiplex PCR, and TCRdb holds only the in-frame ones, with some missing. The table has around 38,000 clones, 66% seen once; the top ten hold 18%. The CDR3 sequence is 15 residues long. CDR1 is LNHNV, CDR2 YYDKDF, per germline (reference sequence). The V gene lost 9 bases and the J gene lost 0 bases, with 14 bases spanning the gap. The chain uses TRBV15 and TRBJ1-4, with D hard to call. The TCR was taken from a man aged 50 to 60 in good health and CMV-seropositive. The sample comprised PBMCs. CDR3: CATTSRVATNEKLFF. CDR3 DNA: TGTGCCACTACTTCAAGAGTGGCAACTAATGAAAAACTGTTTTTT. Variable domain in full (rest from reference TRBV15 and TRBJ1-4): DAMVIQNPRYQVTQFGKPVTLSCSQTLNHNVMYWYQQKSSQAPKLLFHYYDKDFNNEADTPDNFQSRRPNTSFCFLDIRSPGLGDTAMYLCATTSRVATNEKLFFGSGTQLSVL.